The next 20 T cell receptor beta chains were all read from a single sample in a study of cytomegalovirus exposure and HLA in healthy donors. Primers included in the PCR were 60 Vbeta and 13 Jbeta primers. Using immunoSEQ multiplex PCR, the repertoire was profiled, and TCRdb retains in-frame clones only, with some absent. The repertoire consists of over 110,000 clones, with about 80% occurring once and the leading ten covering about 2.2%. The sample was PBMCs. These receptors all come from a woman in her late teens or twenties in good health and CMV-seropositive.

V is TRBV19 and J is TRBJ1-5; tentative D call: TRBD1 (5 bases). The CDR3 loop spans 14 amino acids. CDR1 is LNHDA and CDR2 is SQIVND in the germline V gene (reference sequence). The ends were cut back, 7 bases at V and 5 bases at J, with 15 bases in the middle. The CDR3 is CASNGGDRDQPQHF. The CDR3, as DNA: TGTGCCAGTAACGGGGGGGATAGGGATCAGCCCCAGCATTTT.

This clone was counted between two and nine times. CDR3: CASSPTGNTDTQYF. CDR3 DNA sequence: TGCGCCAGCAGCCCGACAGGGAATACAGATACGCAGTATTTT. J is TRBJ2-3 and V is TRBV5-1, with TRBD1 matching over 7 bases. Germline assignment: CDR1 SGHRS and CDR2 YFSETQ. V was pared by 4 bases and J by 3 bases, with 5 bases of the junction left unmatched. CDR3 length equals 14 residues.

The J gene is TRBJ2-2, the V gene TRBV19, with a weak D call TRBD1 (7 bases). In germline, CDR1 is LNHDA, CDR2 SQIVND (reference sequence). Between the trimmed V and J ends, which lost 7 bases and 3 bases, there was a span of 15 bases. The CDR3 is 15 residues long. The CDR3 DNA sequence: TGTGCCAGTACCCCGACAGGGAGGTACACCGGGGAGCTGTTTTTT. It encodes CASTPTGRYTGELFF.

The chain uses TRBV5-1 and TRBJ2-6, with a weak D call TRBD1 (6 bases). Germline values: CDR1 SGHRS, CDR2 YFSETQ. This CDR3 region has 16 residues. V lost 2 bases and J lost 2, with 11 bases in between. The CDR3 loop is CASSFAQGTGANVLTF. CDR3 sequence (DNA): TGCGCCAGCAGCTTTGCACAGGGAACTGGGGCCAACGTCCTGACTTTC.

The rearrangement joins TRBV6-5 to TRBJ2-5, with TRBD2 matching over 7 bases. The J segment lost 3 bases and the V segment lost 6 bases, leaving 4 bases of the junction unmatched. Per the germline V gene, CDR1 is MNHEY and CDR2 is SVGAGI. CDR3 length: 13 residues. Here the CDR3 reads CASSGGGKETQYF. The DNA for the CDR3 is TGTGCCAGCAGCGGCGGGGGTAAAGAGACCCAGTACTTC.

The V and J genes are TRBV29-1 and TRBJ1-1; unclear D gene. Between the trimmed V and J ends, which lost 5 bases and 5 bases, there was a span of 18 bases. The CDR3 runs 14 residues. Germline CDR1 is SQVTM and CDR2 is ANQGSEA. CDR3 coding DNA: TGCAGCGTTTCTCAGACGACAACATGGACTGAAGCTTTCTTT. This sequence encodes CSVSQTTTWTEAFF.

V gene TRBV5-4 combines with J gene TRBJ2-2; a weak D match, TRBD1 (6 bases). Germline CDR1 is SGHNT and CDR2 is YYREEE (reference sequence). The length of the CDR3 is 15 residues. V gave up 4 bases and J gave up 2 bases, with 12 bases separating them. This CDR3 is CASSLGQPNTGELFF. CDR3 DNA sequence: TGTGCCAGCAGCCTCGGACAGCCCAACACCGGGGAGCTGTTTTTT. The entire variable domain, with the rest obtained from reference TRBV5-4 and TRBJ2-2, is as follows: ETGVTQSPTHLIKTRGQQVTLRCSSQSGHNTVSWYQQALGQGPQFIFQYYREEENGRGNFPPRFSGLQFPNYSSELNVNALELDDSALYLCASSLGQPNTGELFFGEGSRLTVL.

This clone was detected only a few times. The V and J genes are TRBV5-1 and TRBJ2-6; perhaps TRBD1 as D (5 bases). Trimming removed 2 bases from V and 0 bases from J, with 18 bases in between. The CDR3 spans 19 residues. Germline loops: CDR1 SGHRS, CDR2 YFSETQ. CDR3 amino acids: CASSLRRAVNPSGANVLTF. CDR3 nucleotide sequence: TGCGCCAGCAGCTTACGCAGGGCCGTGAACCCCTCTGGGGCCAACGTCCTGACTTTC. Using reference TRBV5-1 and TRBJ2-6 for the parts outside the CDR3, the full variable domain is KAGVTQTPRYLIKTRGQQVTLSCSPISGHRSVSWYQQTPGQGLQFLFEYFSETQRNKGNFPGRFSGRQFSNSRSEMNVSTLELGDSALYLCASSLRRAVNPSGANVLTFGAGSRLTVL.

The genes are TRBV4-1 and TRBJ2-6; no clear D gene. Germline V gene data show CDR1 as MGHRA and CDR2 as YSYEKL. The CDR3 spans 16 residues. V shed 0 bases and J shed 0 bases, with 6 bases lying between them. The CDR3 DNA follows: TGCGCCAGCAGCCAAGATGAGGCCTCTGGGGCCAACGTCCTGACTTTC. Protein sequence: CASSQDEASGANVLTF.

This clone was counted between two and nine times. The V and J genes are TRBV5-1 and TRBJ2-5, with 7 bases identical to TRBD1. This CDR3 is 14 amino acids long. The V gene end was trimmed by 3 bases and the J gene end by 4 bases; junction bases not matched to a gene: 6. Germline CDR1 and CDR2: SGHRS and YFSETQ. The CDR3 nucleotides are TGCGCCAGCAGCTCCGGAGACAGGGCAGAGACCCAGTACTTC. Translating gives CASSSGDRAETQYF.

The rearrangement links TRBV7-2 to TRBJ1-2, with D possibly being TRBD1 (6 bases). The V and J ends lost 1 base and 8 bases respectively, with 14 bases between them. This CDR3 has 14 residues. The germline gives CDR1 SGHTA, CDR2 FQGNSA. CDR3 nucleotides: TGTGCCAGCAGCTTAGACGGACAGTCGAGAGGCTACACCTTC. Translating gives CASSLDGQSRGYTF.

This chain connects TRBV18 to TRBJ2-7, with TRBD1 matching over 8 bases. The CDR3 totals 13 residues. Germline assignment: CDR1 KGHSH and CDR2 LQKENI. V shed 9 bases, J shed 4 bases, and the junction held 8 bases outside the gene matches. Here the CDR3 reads CASHRGTSYEQYF. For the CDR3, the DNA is TGTGCCAGTCACAGGGGGACTTCTTACGAGCAGTACTTC.

The CDR3 DNA follows: TGTGCCAGCAGCCCCTGGGGAGGGGCCGATCAGCCCCAGCATTTT. This codes for CASSPWGGADQPQHF. V usage is TRBV7-9 and J usage is TRBJ1-5, with D perhaps matching TRBD1 (5 bases). The CDR3 covers 15 residues. Trimming took 5 bases from V and 5 from J, leaving 16 bases between them. Germline V gene data show CDR1 as SEHNR and CDR2 as FQNEAQ (reference sequence).

The CDR3 loop reads CATSRTGIGTGELFF. The CDR3 DNA sequence: TGTGCCACCAGCAGGACAGGGATCGGCACCGGGGAGCTGTTTTTT. V usage is TRBV15 and J usage is TRBJ2-2, with 7 bases fitting TRBD1. Germline assignment: CDR1 LNHNV and CDR2 YYDKDF (reference sequence). After removal of 3 bases from V and 4 bases from J, the junction contained 5 bases not matched to a gene. The CDR3 totals 15 residues.

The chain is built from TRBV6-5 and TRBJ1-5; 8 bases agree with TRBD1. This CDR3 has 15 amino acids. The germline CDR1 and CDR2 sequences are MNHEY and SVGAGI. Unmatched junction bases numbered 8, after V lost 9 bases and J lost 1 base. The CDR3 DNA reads TGTGCCAGTCGCCCCGACAGGGGAAGCAATCAGCCCCAGCATTTT. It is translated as CASRPDRGSNQPQHF.

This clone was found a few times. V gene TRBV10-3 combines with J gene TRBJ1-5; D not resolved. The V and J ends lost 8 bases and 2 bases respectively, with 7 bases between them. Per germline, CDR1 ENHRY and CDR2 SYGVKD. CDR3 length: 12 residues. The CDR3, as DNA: TGTGCCATCTCCGCGGGCAATCAGCCCCAGCATTTT. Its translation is CAISAGNQPQHF.

In nucleotides, the CDR3 is TGTGCCAGCAGTTTTACAGGGGCTTTTGGTGTCTACACCTTC. Amino acids: CASSFTGAFGVYTF. The rearrangement uses TRBV28 and TRBJ1-2, with 7 bases that match TRBD1. This CDR3 comprises 14 residues. After removal of 3 bases from V and 10 bases from J, the junction contained 11 bases not matched to a gene. Looked up from germline, CDR1 is MDHEN and CDR2 is SYDVKM.

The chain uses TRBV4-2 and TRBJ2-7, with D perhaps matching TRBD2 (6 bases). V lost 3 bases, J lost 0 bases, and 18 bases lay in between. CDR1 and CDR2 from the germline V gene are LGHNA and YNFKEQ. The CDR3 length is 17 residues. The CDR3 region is CASSHSTRGRSSYEQYF. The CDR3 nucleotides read TGTGCCAGCAGCCATTCTACTCGGGGGAGGAGCTCCTACGAGCAGTACTTC.

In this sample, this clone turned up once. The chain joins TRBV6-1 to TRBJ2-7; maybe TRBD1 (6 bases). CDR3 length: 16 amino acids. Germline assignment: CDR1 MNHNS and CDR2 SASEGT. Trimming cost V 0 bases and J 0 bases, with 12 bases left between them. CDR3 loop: CASSEAALGGSYEQYF. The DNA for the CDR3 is TGTGCCAGCAGTGAAGCGGCCCTAGGGGGCTCCTACGAGCAGTACTTC.

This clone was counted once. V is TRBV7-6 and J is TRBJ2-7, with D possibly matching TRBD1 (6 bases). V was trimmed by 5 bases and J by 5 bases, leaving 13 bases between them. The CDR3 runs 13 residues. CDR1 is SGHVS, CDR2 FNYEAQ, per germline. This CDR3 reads CASSLTGTNEQYF. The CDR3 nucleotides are TGTGCCAGCAGCCTTACAGGGACCAACGAGCAGTACTTC.